This T cell receptor (beta chain) was observed in a study of T cells in Graves' hyperthyroidism and ophthalmopathy. This clonotype was found a few times. Its antigen is undetermined. Overall study results and limits: Most clonotypes expanded in thyroid above 0.001 were likewise present in blood.

RNA transcripts yielded amplified TCR beta CDR3 regions. A first-round RT-PCR of the TCR CDR3 used the HTBI primer set. TCRdb fed the multiplex PCR reads into MiXCR, producing one record per CDR3 protein. The repertoire includes hundreds of thousands of distinct CDR3 sequences, 14% of them detected once, and roughly 10% sits in the top ten. The receptor was derived from a woman between 18 and 29 years old with Graves' hyperthyroidism. The sample consisted of blood.

CDR3 nucleotides: TGTGCCAGCAGAATCGGAGAGTCCTACAATGAGCAGTTCTTC. It encodes CASRIGESYNEQFF. The chain combines TRBV2 with TRBJ2-1; D call uncertain. The V gene lost 6 bases and the J gene lost 1 base, with 10 bases spanning the gap. Germline V lookup: CDR1 SNHLY, CDR2 FYNNEI. This CDR3 contains 14 residues.